The 20 T cell receptor beta chains presented below share a single source sample, sequenced in a study of shared clonotypes between healthy human individuals. The method was immunoSEQ multiplex PCR; TCRdb's version includes in-frame clones alone and lacks a portion of them. The sample consists of about 490,000 clones, 60% to 80% of them appearing once. The sequenced material came from PBMCs. All receptors come from a woman aged 40 to 50 in good health. Some clones in this sample may be carry-over from other donors' samples.

The chain recombines TRBV7-8 with TRBJ1-5; D may be TRBD1 (5 bases). The length of the CDR3 is 13 residues. CDR1 and CDR2 from the germline V gene are SGHVS and FQNEAQ. The V end lost 3 bases, the J end lost 12 bases, and 15 bases lay between the germline ends. The CDR3 reads CASSLDLQVDQHF. The CDR3 DNA follows: TGTGCCAGCAGCTTGGATTTACAGGTGGACCAGCATTTT. The whole variable domain, remainder taken from reference TRBV7-8 and TRBJ1-5, is GAGVSQSPRYKVAKRGQDVALRCDPISGHVSLFWYQQALGQGPEFLTYFQNEAQLDKSGLPSDRFFAERPEGSVSTLKIQRTQQEDSAVYLCASSLDLQVDQHFGDGTRLSIL.

In regard to this clone: Since a far larger clone is one base different, this is likely a read error. This sequence joins TRBV6-6 and TRBJ1-6; D not resolved. The germline V gene has CDR1 MNHNY and CDR2 SVGAGI (reference sequence). This CDR3 has 15 residues. The CDR3 sequence is CANSLLVGPDSPLHF. The CDR3, as DNA: TGTGCCAACAGTTTACTTGTAGGGCCGGATTCACCCCTCCACTTT.

The J gene is TRBJ2-3, the V gene TRBV5-4; TRBD2 aligns across 10 bases. This CDR3 has 16 residues. After removal of 4 bases from V and 1 base from J, the junction contained 6 bases not matched to a gene. Germline assignment: CDR1 SGHNT and CDR2 YYREEE (reference sequence). CDR3 residues: CASSPGLAWGTDTQYF. The CDR3 DNA reads TGTGCCAGCAGCCCGGGACTAGCGTGGGGCACAGATACGCAGTATTTT.

The chain recombines TRBV27 with TRBJ1-1; D unclear. Trimming removed 5 bases at V and 10 bases at J, with 14 bases between. The CDR3 length is 12 residues. CDR1 is MNHEY and CDR2 is SMNVEV in the germline V gene (reference sequence). Here the CDR3 reads CASSLSGGGAFF. CDR3 coding DNA: TGTGCCAGCAGTCTGTCGGGTGGTGGAGCTTTCTTT.

The chain carries TRBV30 and TRBJ1-5; a weak D match, TRBD1 (6 bases). The CDR3 consists of 16 residues. The germline V gene encodes CDR1 GTSNPN and CDR2 SVGIG (reference sequence). Deletions cut 1 base from V and 7 bases from J, with 20 bases between. Here the CDR3 reads CAWSGGGGQENQPQHF. The CDR3 DNA follows: TGTGCCTGGAGTGGCGGCGGGGGGCAGGAGAACCAGCCCCAGCATTTT.

The chain is built from TRBV2 and TRBJ2-7; no reliable D call. CDR3 length equals 12 residues. Germline CDR1 SNHLY, CDR2 FYNNEI. The germline V and J ends were trimmed by 4 bases and 3 bases, with 7 bases remaining between them. CDR3 region: CASSGQSYEQYF. In DNA form, the CDR3 reads TGTGCCAGCAGTGGGCAGAGCTACGAGCAGTACTTC.

For this clone: The identical CDR3 is also encoded by other nucleotide sequences in the sample. The chain recombines TRBV19 with TRBJ2-3, with D maybe TRBD2 (6 bases). Germline loops: CDR1 LNHDA, CDR2 SQIVND (reference sequence). V was trimmed by 3 bases and J by 0 bases, leaving 7 bases between them. This CDR3 is 14 amino acids long. CDR3 bases: TGTGCCAGTAGTATCGGGACTAGCACAGATACGCAGTATTTT. Translating it yields CASSIGTSTDTQYF.

The CDR3 coding sequence is TGTGCCAGCAGCTTGGGACAACAGGGAGTCGGGCAGTACTTC. Translated: CASSLGQQGVGQYF. V usage is TRBV5-6 and J usage is TRBJ2-7; D may be TRBD1 (6 bases). Trimming removed 0 bases at V and 9 bases at J, with 16 bases between. The CDR3 consists of 14 residues. The germline V gene encodes CDR1 SGHDT and CDR2 YYEEEE.

V usage is TRBV4-3 and J usage is TRBJ2-7, with D perhaps given as TRBD1 or TRBD2 (5 bases each). V was clipped by 2 bases and J by 4 bases, with 9 bases between them. The CDR3 has 13 residues. In germline, CDR1 is LGHNA, CDR2 YSLEER. Here the CDR3 reads CASSQWDGYEQYF. DNA of the CDR3: TGCGCCAGCAGCCAATGGGACGGGTACGAGCAGTACTTC.

This clone was counted ten times or more. The chain carries TRBV30 and TRBJ2-2; TRBD1 matches at 10 bases. The CDR3 loop spans 14 amino acids. Germline trimming cut 4 bases from V and 8 bases from J; bases unmatched to any gene: 7. Germline V gene sequence: CDR1 GTSNPN, CDR2 SVGIG (reference sequence). CDR3 in amino acids: CAWTLTGGAGELFF. Here the CDR3 DNA reads TGTGCCTGGACCTTGACAGGGGGCGCGGGGGAGCTGTTTTTT. Filled out from reference TRBV30 and TRBJ2-2, the complete variable domain reads SQTIHQWPATLVQPVGSPLSLECTVEGTSNPNLYWYRQAAGRGLQLLFYSVGIGQISSEVPQNLSASRPQDRQFILSSKKLLLSDSGFYLCAWTLTGGAGELFFGEGSRLTVL.

The chain recombines TRBV6-6 with TRBJ2-1; 10 positions agree with TRBD1. Germline CDR1 MNHNY, CDR2 SVGAGI (reference sequence). This CDR3 spans 15 amino acids. J lost 6 bases, V lost 6 bases, and 8 bases had no gene match. In DNA, the CDR3 is TGTGCCAGCAGCCCCAGACAGGGGGCCGGCAATGAGCAGTTCTTC. This translates into CASSPRQGAGNEQFF.

The V gene is TRBV28, the J gene TRBJ1-5; no firm D call. CDR1 is MDHEN and CDR2 is SYDVKM in the germline V gene. The V and J ends lost 7 bases and 5 bases respectively, with 18 bases between them. The CDR3 is 15 residues long. CDR3 nucleotide sequence: TGTGCCAGCACCCCGGGTATCTACGGGTATCAGCCCCAGCATTTT. Amino acids: CASTPGIYGYQPQHF. Full variable domain (remainder filled in from reference TRBV28 and TRBJ1-5): DVKVTQSSRYLVKRTGEKVFLECVQDMDHENMFWYRQDPGLGLRLIYFSYDVKMKEKGDIPEGYSVSREKKERFSLILESASTNQTSMYLCASTPGIYGYQPQHFGDGTRLSIL.

Turning to this clone: One base separates it from a far larger clone, so it is likely a read error. This chain connects TRBV19 to TRBJ2-1; 8 positions agree with TRBD2. This CDR3 is 15 amino acids long. The germline gives CDR1 LNHDA, CDR2 SQIVND (reference sequence). Trimming removed 3 bases from V and 6 bases from J; junction bases left unmatched: 7. CDR3 residues: CASSISGLASNEQFF. For the CDR3, the DNA is TGTGCCAGTAGTATTTCAGGACTAGCCTCCAATGAGCAGTTCTTC.

Regarding this clone: Here the CDR3 omits its conserved ending phenylalanine or tryptophan, so a read error is the likely source. The gene calls are TRBV5-1 and TRBJ2-7, with 10 bases aligning to TRBD2. Germline trimming cut 8 bases from V and 4 bases from J; bases unmatched to any gene: 9. Germline V gene lookup returns CDR1 SGHRS and CDR2 YFSETQ. CDR3 length equals 14 residues. CDR3 in amino acids: CARNISGRGYEQYL. The CDR3 DNA follows: TGCGCCAGGAATATCAGCGGGAGGGGGTACGAGCAGTACCTC.

This chain uses TRBV7-9 with TRBJ1-1; 10 bases map to TRBD1. Looked up from germline, CDR1 is SEHNR and CDR2 is FQNEAQ (reference sequence). This CDR3 has 15 amino acids. V trimming: 4 bases; J trimming: 3 bases; junction bases outside the gene matches: 5. This CDR3 is CASSSETGGHTEAFF. CDR3 nucleotide sequence: TGTGCCAGCAGCTCAGAGACAGGGGGCCACACTGAAGCTTTCTTT.

V usage is TRBV29-1 and J usage is TRBJ1-1; no clear D gene. Germline V lookup: CDR1 SQVTM, CDR2 ANQGSEA. V was trimmed by 2 bases and J by 3 bases, leaving 4 bases between them. The CDR3 runs to 11 residues. The CDR3 here is CSVEFYTEAFF. The CDR3 DNA reads as TGCAGCGTTGAATTCTACACTGAAGCTTTCTTT.

This chain links TRBV11-2 with TRBJ2-7; a possible D gene is TRBD1 (6 bases). CDR3 length equals 12 residues. V was cut by 5 bases and J by 6 bases, with 11 bases left in between. Germline assignment: CDR1 SGHAT and CDR2 FQNNGV. The CDR3 reads CASSVDSLEQYF. The DNA for the CDR3 is TGTGCCAGCAGCGTGGACAGCCTCGAGCAGTACTTC.

This chain links TRBV25-1 with TRBJ2-3; the D is unclear. Trimming took 8 bases from V and 6 from J, leaving 9 bases between them. Germline V CDR1 and CDR2: MGHDK, SYGVNS. The CDR3 covers 11 residues. CDR3 in amino acids: CASRRYDTQYF. The CDR3 nucleotides read TGTGCCAGCCGCCGGTACGATACGCAGTATTTT.

The chain has TRBV15 and TRBJ1-1; TRBD1 is a possible D gene (6 bases). Germline V lookup: CDR1 LNHNV, CDR2 YYDKDF (reference sequence). V lost 0 bases and J 8 bases, leaving 13 bases between the germline ends. CDR3 length: 14 residues. CDR3 nucleotide sequence: TGTGCCACCAGCAGAGATACCCACAGGGCCGAAGCTTTCTTT. This translates into CATSRDTHRAEAFF.

The rearrangement uses TRBV6-6 and TRBJ1-2, with D perhaps TRBD1 (5 bases). Trimming removed 6 bases from V and 3 bases from J, with 14 bases in between. The CDR3 consists of 14 residues. CDR1 MNHNY and CDR2 SVGAGI come from the germline V gene (reference sequence). CDR3 nucleotides: TGTGCCAGCAGAGACTCAGGGTATCACTATGGCTACACCTTC. Translating it yields CASRDSGYHYGYTF.